Below, 29 T cell receptor beta chains from the same sample are listed, as sequenced in a study of cytomegalovirus exposure and HLA in healthy donors. The PCR had 60 Vbeta and 13 Jbeta primers. Produced via immunoSEQ multiplex PCR; TCRdb's table is partial and in-frame only. The sample consists of 99,000 or so clones, around 10% of them appearing once. Input material: PBMCs. These receptors were collected from a man aged 35-49 years in good health and CMV-seropositive.

This clone was seen a handful of times. The chain carries TRBV10-3 and TRBJ2-2; 10 positions agree with TRBD1. The germline gives CDR1 ENHRY, CDR2 SYGVKD. The CDR3 spans 14 residues. The junction had 1 base not matched to a gene; V was cut back by 5 bases and J by 4 bases. Here the CDR3 DNA reads TGTGCCATCAGTCGGACAGGGGGCACCGGGGAGCTGTTTTTT. This encodes CAISRTGGTGELFF.

This chain connects TRBV6-6 to TRBJ2-7, with D maybe TRBD1 (6 bases). V dropped 8 bases and J dropped 3 bases, with 17 bases sitting between them. The germline V gene encodes CDR1 MNHNY and CDR2 SVGAGI (reference sequence). The CDR3 has 14 residues. The DNA of the CDR3 is TGTGCCAGCGGCATCAGGGGAACGATCTACGAGCAGTACTTC. This translates into CASGIRGTIYEQYF.

The chain is built from TRBV30 and TRBJ2-7; TRBD1 might be the D (5 bases). CDR1 is GTSNPN and CDR2 is SVGIG in the germline V gene (reference sequence). The V and J ends lost 3 bases and 3 bases respectively, with 9 bases between them. CDR3 length: 12 residues. The DNA for the CDR3 is TGTGCCTGGAGCCCCCAGGGCTACGAGCAGTACTTC. Its protein is CAWSPQGYEQYF.

This clone has a handful of counts. The V gene is TRBV6-1, the J gene TRBJ2-2; D not resolved. This CDR3 comprises 13 residues. Germline values: CDR1 MNHNS, CDR2 SASEGT. Trimming pared 7 bases from V and 5 bases from J, leaving 11 bases between. The CDR3: CASNGWRTGELFF. The CDR3 bases are TGTGCCAGCAACGGGTGGAGAACCGGGGAGCTGTTTTTT.

This chain joins TRBV5-6 and TRBJ1-1; a possible D gene is TRBD1 (5 bases). Trimming pared 2 bases from V and 0 bases from J, leaving 14 bases between. CDR1 is SGHDT and CDR2 is YYEEEE in the germline V gene. This CDR3 contains 16 residues. The CDR3, as DNA: TGTGCCAGCAGCTTAGAGATGGGGGAGGTGAACACTGAAGCTTTCTTT. This gives the protein CASSLEMGEVNTEAFF.

This clone was seen ten or more times. The chain employs TRBV18 and TRBJ2-7; TRBD2 aligns across 13 bases. The germline gives CDR1 KGHSH, CDR2 LQKENI. The CDR3 covers 15 residues. The junction had 6 bases not matched to a gene; V was cut back by 5 bases and J by 5 bases. This CDR3 reads CASSIGLAGDNEQYF. CDR3 sequence (DNA): TGTGCCAGCTCAATTGGACTAGCGGGAGACAACGAGCAGTACTTC.

With respect to this clone: One end of the junction does not line up with germline, which may come from a read error. This chain connects TRBV10-2 to TRBJ2-6; weak D call: TRBD1 (5 bases). Germline values: CDR1 WSHSY, CDR2 SAAADI. The CDR3 sequence is 15 residues long. The chain's CDR3 is CATPASTSGANFLTF. DNA for the CDR3: TGCGCCACCCCGGCGTCCACCTCTGGGGCCAACTTCCTGACTTTC.

A remark on this clone: In the same sample, other DNA sequences code for this CDR3. This rearrangement joins TRBV9 to TRBJ2-1; D might be TRBD1 (6 bases). This CDR3 has 14 residues. The germline gives CDR1 SGDLS, CDR2 YYNGEE. V was cut by 0 bases and J by 5 bases, with 9 bases left in between. The DNA for the CDR3 is TGTGCCAGCAGCGTAGGGACAGTAGACAATGAGCAGTTCTTC. Amino acid sequence: CASSVGTVDNEQFF.

Regarding this clone: This may come from a read error, since a much larger clone is one base off. The same CDR3 also results from other DNA sequences found in this sample. The V gene is TRBV6-1, the J gene TRBJ1-1, with D possibly matching TRBD1 (5 bases). The V end lost 5 bases, the J end lost 5 bases, and 12 bases lay between the germline ends. Germline CDR1 and CDR2: MNHNS and SASEGT. The CDR3 runs to 13 residues. The CDR3 DNA reads TGTGCCAGCAGTTCGGCAGGGCTAACTGAAGCTTTCTTT. Encoded protein: CASSSAGLTEAFF.

This clone was counted only a few times. CDR3 DNA sequence: TGTGCCAGTAGTAACCGACAGGACACTGAAGCTTTCTTT. This translates into CASSNRQDTEAFF. This chain uses TRBV19 with TRBJ1-1; possible D gene TRBD1, 6 bases. The CDR3 is made up of 13 amino acids. Germline values: CDR1 LNHDA, CDR2 SQIVND (reference sequence). The ends were cut back, 4 bases at V and 3 bases at J, with 9 bases in the middle.

The chain combines TRBV13 with TRBJ1-2; TRBD1 matches 9 bases. The CDR3 contains 15 residues. The V gene's germline CDR1 is PRHDT and CDR2 FYEKMQ (reference sequence). Germline trimming cut 4 bases from V and 2 bases from J; bases unmatched to any gene: 5. The CDR3 protein is CASSSWDRENYGYTF. The CDR3 region has the DNA TGTGCCAGCAGCTCTTGGGACAGGGAAAACTATGGCTACACCTTC.

The gene calls are TRBV6-1 and TRBJ1-4; possibly TRBD1 for D (5 bases). Germline CDR1 reads MNHNS; CDR2 reads SASEGT. V was trimmed by 5 bases and J by 0 bases, leaving 7 bases between them. The CDR3 runs 14 residues. The DNA of the CDR3 is TGTGCCAGCAGTATGACAGCAACTAATGAAAAACTGTTTTTT. Translation gives CASSMTATNEKLFF.

In this sample, this clone turned up a few times. The genes are TRBV2 and TRBJ2-2; D not certain. V lost 5 bases and J 0 bases, leaving 4 bases between the germline ends. Germline V gene sequence: CDR1 SNHLY, CDR2 FYNNEI. The length of the CDR3 is 13 residues. CDR3 coding DNA: TGTGCCAGCAGTCAGTCGAACACCGGGGAGCTGTTTTTT. Protein product: CASSQSNTGELFF.

This clone has more than one count but fewer than ten. This rearrangement joins TRBV19 to TRBJ2-1; 11 bases map to TRBD2. Per the germline V gene, CDR1 is LNHDA and CDR2 is SQIVND (reference sequence). This CDR3 is 16 amino acids long. Losses at the gene ends were 5 bases for V and 7 bases for J; bases not matched to a gene: 10. CDR3 residues: CASSVFTSGSRNEQFF. CDR3 nucleotide sequence: TGTGCCAGTAGTGTCTTCACTAGCGGGAGTAGAAATGAGCAGTTCTTC.

The chain uses TRBV2 and TRBJ1-2; tentative D call: TRBD1 (5 bases). Germline CDR1 is SNHLY and CDR2 is FYNNEI. V lost 5 bases and J lost 7, with 11 bases in between. The CDR3 has 12 amino acids. The CDR3 is CASSLTGSGYTF. In DNA, the CDR3 is TGTGCCAGCAGTTTAACAGGCTCTGGCTACACCTTC.

The chain is built from TRBV14 and TRBJ1-2; weak D call: TRBD1 (6 bases). The CDR3 covers 14 residues. CDR1 and CDR2 from the germline V gene are SGHDN and FVKESK. Trimming removed 4 bases from V and 4 bases from J, with 13 bases in between. CDR3 sequence reads: CASSPGQNIYGYTF. CDR3 DNA: TGTGCCAGCAGCCCCGGACAGAATATCTATGGCTACACCTTC.

This clone was detected only a few times. The CDR3 bases are TGCGCCAGCAGCTTGGTGGTTGGGGGCTCAAGCTCCTACAATGAGCAGTTCTTC. As protein: CASSLVVGGSSSYNEQFF. V and J are TRBV5-1 and TRBJ2-1; TRBD1 is a possible D gene (6 bases). With 0 bases removed from V and 0 bases from J, the gap between germline ends came to 16 bases. The germline V gene has CDR1 SGHRS and CDR2 YFSETQ. The CDR3 runs to 18 residues.

This clone was counted between two and nine times. The chain has TRBV28 and TRBJ2-7; 9 nucleotides agree with TRBD2. With V trimmed by 2 bases and J by 9 bases, 14 bases remained unmatched. The CDR3 is 16 residues long. In germline, CDR1 is MDHEN, CDR2 SYDVKM. The CDR3 DNA follows: TGTGCCAGCAGTTTAGCCAGCGGGGGGCTTGAGTATATGCAGTACTTC. As protein: CASSLASGGLEYMQYF.

This clone occurred a few times. The CDR3 bases are TGTGCCAGCAGCGCGGGACCCGAAGGGGAGCCCCAGCATTTT. It specifies CASSAGPEGEPQHF. V and J are TRBV7-2 and TRBJ1-5; weak D call: TRBD1 (5 bases). CDR1 is SGHTA, CDR2 FQGNSA, per germline. V lost 5 bases and J lost 8, with 16 bases in between. CDR3 length: 14 residues.

A few counts support this clone. The chain's CDR3 is CASSSSSGYGYTF. The CDR3 region has the DNA TGTGCCAGCAGCTCTAGCAGTGGTTATGGCTACACCTTC. The rearrangement uses TRBV11-2 and TRBJ1-2, with unresolved D. Germline lookup yields CDR1 SGHAT and CDR2 FQNNGV. Trimming left V 4 bases short and J 5 bases short, with 11 bases between. This CDR3 is built from 13 residues.

This chain uses TRBV9 with TRBJ1-2; D may be TRBD1 (6 bases). The CDR3 runs 16 residues. Germline CDR1 SGDLS, CDR2 YYNGEE. The V end lost 4 bases, the J end lost 2 bases, and 18 bases lay between the germline ends. For the CDR3, the DNA is TGTGCCAGCAGCATATTCGCCGGGACACCAAACTATGGCTACACCTTC. Translation gives CASSIFAGTPNYGYTF.

CDR3 sequence: CASSYSLRGRYNEQFF. CDR3 in DNA: TGTGCCAGCAGTTACTCGCTCAGGGGACGGTACAATGAGCAGTTCTTC. The J gene is TRBJ2-1, the V gene TRBV6-5; D might be TRBD1 (6 bases). V was pared by 0 bases and J by 4 bases, with 13 bases between. CDR3 size: 16 residues. Per the germline V gene, CDR1 is MNHEY and CDR2 is SVGAGI.

This clone turned up a few times. The J gene is TRBJ1-1, the V gene TRBV9, with D hard to call. This CDR3 contains 15 residues. Germline V CDR1 and CDR2: SGDLS, YYNGEE. Trimming stripped 0 bases from V and 0 bases from J, with 9 bases between. CDR3 bases: TGTGCCAGCAGCGTAGCTCCACAAATGAACACTGAAGCTTTCTTT. This codes for CASSVAPQMNTEAFF.

This clone was seen only a few times. V and J are TRBV9 and TRBJ2-7; TRBD1 agrees at 8 bases. Trimming took 4 bases from V and 6 from J; bases not matched to a gene: 9. CDR3 length: 14 residues. Germline V lookup: CDR1 SGDLS, CDR2 YYNGEE. The CDR3 coding sequence is TGTGCCAGCAGCAATGGACAGGGTGATAGCGAGCAGTACTTC. Amino acid sequence: CASSNGQGDSEQYF.

In this sample, this clone turned up a few times. Written as DNA, the CDR3 is TGTGCCAGCAGCTTGGGCCCCGGGACAGGGGTGAAGAGGGGGGAGCTGTTTTTT. This translates into CASSLGPGTGVKRGELFF. The chain has TRBV5-6 and TRBJ2-2; 10 nucleotides agree with TRBD1. V was pared by 0 bases and J by 8 bases, with 13 bases of the junction left unmatched. Germline values: CDR1 SGHDT, CDR2 YYEEEE. There are 18 residues in the CDR3. Filled out from reference TRBV5-6 and TRBJ2-2, the complete variable domain reads DAGVTQSPTHLIKTRGQQVTLRCSPKSGHDTVSWYQQALGQGPQFIFQYYEEEERQRGNFPDRFSGHQFPNYSSELNVNALLLGDSALYLCASSLGPGTGVKRGELFFGEGSRLTVL.

This clone was seen a handful of times. The V gene is TRBV19, the J gene TRBJ1-4; D call uncertain. From germline, CDR1 is LNHDA and CDR2 SQIVND (reference sequence). The CDR3 runs to 14 residues. Trimming took 5 bases from V and 0 from J, leaving 7 bases between them. The CDR3 protein is CASSVRATNEKLFF. The CDR3 nucleotides are TGTGCCAGTAGTGTACGGGCAACTAATGAAAAACTGTTTTTT.

The V call is TRBV9, the J call TRBJ2-3, with TRBD1 matching over 7 bases. This CDR3 has 15 amino acids. V gave up 3 bases and J gave up 2 bases; unmatched junction bases: 6. The germline CDR1 and CDR2 sequences are SGDLS and YYNGEE. The CDR3 reads CASSALGQHTDTQYF. In DNA, the CDR3 is TGTGCCAGCAGCGCTTTGGGACAGCACACAGATACGCAGTATTTT.

This clone was observed a few times. This chain joins TRBV2 and TRBJ1-4; no reliable D call. Germline CDR1 reads SNHLY; CDR2 reads FYNNEI. The V end was cut by 4 bases, the J end by 8 bases, with 11 bases between. The CDR3 has 13 residues. The CDR3 nucleotides read TGTGCCAGCAGTGTCCGGGGTCGGGAAAAACTGTTTTTT. It codes for CASSVRGREKLFF.

As regards this clone: The sample contains more than one DNA sequence encoding this CDR3. CDR3 protein: CASSYQGRPYEQYF. The CDR3 DNA sequence: TGTGCCAGCAGTTATCAGGGAAGGCCCTACGAGCAGTACTTC. The chain recombines TRBV6-6 with TRBJ2-7, with D possibly being TRBD1 (5 bases). Trimming left V 3 bases short and J 2 bases short, with 11 bases between. Germline lookup yields CDR1 MNHNY and CDR2 SVGAGI (reference sequence). The CDR3 spans 14 residues.